This T cell receptor (beta chain) was captured in a study of T cells in tuberculosis. Germline V lookup: CDR1 MNHNS, CDR2 SASEGT. CDR3 length: 15 residues. Sequencing was performed with immunoSEQ multiplex PCR; in TCRdb, only in-frame clones are kept and a portion is missing. The sample holds under 35,000 clones, roughly 94% seen once. For this clone: At one boundary the junction diverges from the germline segment, which might be a read error.

Sequenced: PBMCs. V and J are TRBV6-1 and TRBJ2-7, with 9 nucleotides matching TRBD1. The receptor's source is a donor aged 5 to 30 with latent tuberculosis or without tuberculosis infection. The DNA for the CDR3 is TGTGCCAGCAGTGAAGCGCGTGCCGGTGGGACAGGGCTTCACTTC. This sequence encodes CASSEARAGGTGLHF.